This T cell receptor beta chain was documented in a study of T cell changes during pregnancy in multiple sclerosis. TCRdb's copy holds only in-frame clones and misses some; the assay was immunoSEQ multiplex PCR. This sample has about 77,000 clones, with 85% to 95% found just once. This CDR3 spans 12 amino acids. Per germline, CDR1 MNHNY and CDR2 SVGAGI (reference sequence). V shed 5 bases, J shed 4 bases, and the junction held 0 bases outside the gene matches. The chain joins TRBV6-6 to TRBJ2-5; TRBD1 matches at 8 bases. The clonotype originates from a female donor in good health, enrolled as a control in a pregnancy study. The sequencing here drew on peripheral blood, taken after pregnancy. Written as DNA, the CDR3 is TGTGCCAGCAGTGACAGGGGAGAGACCCAGTACTTC. Its protein product is CASSDRGETQYF.